Below, one T cell receptor (beta chain) is given with its context. This clonotype is described as medium-sized (0.01 to 0.1%). Qualities for individual bases were not recorded, and no much larger clone is one base off. The junction shows trimming of 3 bases on V and 8 bases on J, plus 5 bases between the germline ends. Including cysteine and phenylalanine, the CDR3 has 11 amino acids. Solely the CDR3 DNA is kept, with 33 bases framed from the first base. This entry is derived from a study of Japanese encephalitis immunity and Zika vaccine responses (dated by TCRdb to 2020 to 2023). With regard to the full study: The included participants were given three 5.0 ug doses of alum-adjuvanted ZPIV at weeks 0, 4 and 28. About a dozen participants were given two doses of JEV vaccine (IXIARO) 28 days apart, two to three months before the first ZPIV dose. Before ZPIV, fewer than 15 participants were given one dose of YFV vaccine (YF-VAX), while roughly nine participants were flavivirus-naive. More than 5 representative participants per pre-vaccination group were picked for TCR sequencing, using samples from week 52 and from week 0, the point after pre-vaccination but before ZPIV. TCR repertoires from a few flavivirus-naive individuals were also analyzed at weeks 2, 6 and 52 after the start of ZPIV vaccination. The stimulations used peptide pools from ZIKV structural proteins divided into flavivirus-conserved and non-conserved sets, or JEV or YFV peptides that matched the pre-vaccination. ZIKV peptides were 15-mers overlapping by 11 residues, selected for NetMHCpan/NetMHCII-predicted epitopes with affinity below 50 nM. The study tested whether CD4 T cell responses to the Zika vaccine were shaped by prior Japanese encephalitis virus (JEV) or yellow fever virus (YFV) vaccination. Results and caveats for the whole study, not just this receptor: Higher repertoire similarity across time-points and stimulations was observed in JEV-pre-vaccinated donors than in YFV-pre-vaccinated donors, indicating that more clonotypes were common to ZIKV and JEV stimulation. Peptide-pool deconvolution was not performed because of sample size limitations, and consequently the individual peptides driving cross-reactive responses were not identified. Samples grouped by participant and showed no similarity between individuals, suggesting that no public TCRs were detected. The analysis covered only a subset of trial participants who had three doses and adequate samples, rather than the whole vaccinated cohort. CD8 T cell responses to ZIKV peptide pools were of very low magnitude and seen in only a few individuals. In JEV-pre-vaccinated donors, the repertoire richness of CD4 T cells responding to conserved ZIKV epitopes decreased significantly after ZPIV.

Library preparation was by 5' RACE. TCRbeta libraries were pooled in proportion to their sorted cell numbers before sequencing. Total RNA from sorted cells was extracted with RNAzol RT, and cDNA was made with an oligo(dT) primer and a template-switching oligo. The TCRbeta V-CDR3-J region was PCR-amplified with Kapa HiFi using a SMARTer oligo primer and a TCRbeta constant-region primer. A second PCR added Illumina adaptors and sample-specific index barcodes, with HighPrep bead cleanup and Bioanalyzer confirmation of a roughly 650 bp band. Libraries were sequenced on an Illumina MiSeq with 2x151 bp paired-end reads. In the paper's pipeline: Reads were demultiplexed with an in-house Java program, and TCRbeta annotations were assigned and clonotypes were counted with MiXCR. To assess repertoire overlap, Morisita-Horn indices from the R package vegan were used, along with UPGMA clustering and Circos plots of recurring clonotypes. Shannon diversity and richness were each normalized to the maximum value possible given the input cell numbers, so the resulting values fell between 0 and 1. CDR3beta sequences were aligned using MUSCLE, distances were calculated using SeqinR, and multidimensional scaling was plotted in R. TCRdb trimmed public reads at Q25 via fastp, called clones via MiXCR and kept in-frame beta chains. Rows matching on CDR3 protein sequence are summarized as one entry with the most common DNA and genes. These V and J calls are TCRdb output, not the study's own analysis. The sample contains 350 to 500 distinct CDR3 sequences, about 7% of them found a single time. Roughly 22% of the sample is held by the ten biggest clonotypes.

PBMCs were labeled with CellTrace CFSE and cultured for approximately 6 days in RPMI with approximately 7.7% human serum plus peptide pools at around 1 ug/mL each. Unfixed proliferating CD4 T cells were sorted on a BD FACSAria as live CD56-CD19-CD16-CD3+CD4+ CFSE-low cells. Enrolled adults were healthy and seronegative for ZIKV, JEV, YFV, DENV and WNV by microneutralization screening. Samples came from a phase 1, double-blinded, randomized, placebo-controlled trial of an alum-adjuvanted Zika purified-inactivated virus (ZPIV) vaccine. Peripheral blood mononuclear cells were isolated by standard procedure and stored frozen in liquid nitrogen until use.

This sequence originates from an adult woman who received an inactivated Zika virus vaccine. The V gene is TRBV12-3 or TRBV12-4 and the J gene is TRBJ1-5; the D gene assignment is ambiguous. Sequencing used antigen-activated CD4+ T cells from blood, cultured, obtained during a Zika inactivated vaccine study. The CDR3 region: CASSFGEPQHF. The nucleotide sequence is TGTGCCAGCAGTTTTGGGGAGCCCCAGCATTTT.